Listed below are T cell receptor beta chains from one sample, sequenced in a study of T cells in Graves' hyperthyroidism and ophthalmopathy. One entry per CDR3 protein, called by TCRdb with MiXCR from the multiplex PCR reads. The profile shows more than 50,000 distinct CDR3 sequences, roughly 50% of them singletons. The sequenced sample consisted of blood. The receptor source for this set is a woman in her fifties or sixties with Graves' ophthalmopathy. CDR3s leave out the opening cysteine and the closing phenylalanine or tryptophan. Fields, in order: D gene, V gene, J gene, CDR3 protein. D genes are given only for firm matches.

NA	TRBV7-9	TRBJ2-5	ASSVRELGTQY
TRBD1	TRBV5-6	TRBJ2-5	ASSGARVGGTGRYRSRETQY
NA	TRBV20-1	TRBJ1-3	SATGAGGRGNTIY
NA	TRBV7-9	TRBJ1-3	ASSQYRASSGNTIY
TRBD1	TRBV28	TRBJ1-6	ASSSRQGVSPLH
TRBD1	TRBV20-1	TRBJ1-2	SAIRAGTGKLTGYT
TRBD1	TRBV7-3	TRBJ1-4	ASSAQGRTNEKLF
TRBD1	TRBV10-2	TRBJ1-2	ASSTPFRRQGSDGYT
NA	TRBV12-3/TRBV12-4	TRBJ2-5	ASSPETELETQY
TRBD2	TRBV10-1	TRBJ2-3	ASSPGTSETDTQY
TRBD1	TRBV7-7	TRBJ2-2	ASSRGQRTGELF
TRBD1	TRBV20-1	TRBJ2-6	SARDGRDRAGANVLT
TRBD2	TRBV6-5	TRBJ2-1	ASSGGGTEQF
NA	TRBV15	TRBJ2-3	ATSSLDRELTDTQY
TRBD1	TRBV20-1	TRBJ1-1	SARDPTGVEAF
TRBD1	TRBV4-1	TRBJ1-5	ASSQGYRGPGPQPQH